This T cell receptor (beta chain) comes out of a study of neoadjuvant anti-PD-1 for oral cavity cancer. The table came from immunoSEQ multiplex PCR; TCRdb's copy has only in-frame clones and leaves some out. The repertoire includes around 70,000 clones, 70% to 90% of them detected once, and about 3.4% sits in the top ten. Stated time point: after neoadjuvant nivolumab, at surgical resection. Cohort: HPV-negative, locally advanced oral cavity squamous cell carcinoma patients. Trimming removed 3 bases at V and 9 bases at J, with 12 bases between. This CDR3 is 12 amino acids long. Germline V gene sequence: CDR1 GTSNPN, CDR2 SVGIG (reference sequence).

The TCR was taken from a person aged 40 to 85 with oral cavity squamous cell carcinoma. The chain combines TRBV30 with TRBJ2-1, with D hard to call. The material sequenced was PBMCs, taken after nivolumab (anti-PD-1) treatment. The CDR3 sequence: CAWSSPIGEQFF. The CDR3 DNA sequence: TGTGCCTGGAGCAGCCCCATTGGTGAGCAGTTCTTC. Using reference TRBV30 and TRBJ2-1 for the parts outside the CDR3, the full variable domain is SQTIHQWPATLVQPVGSPLSLECTVEGTSNPNLYWYRQAAGRGLQLLFYSVGIGQISSEVPQNLSASRPQDRQFILSSKKLLLSDSGFYLCAWSSPIGEQFFGPGTRLTVL.